These 5 T cell receptor beta chains came from one sample sequenced in a study of regulatory T cells in long-lasting Graves disease. With iRepertoire HTBI primers and Arm-PCR of CDR3 regions, TCR beta libraries were built. TCRdb re-called the multiplex PCR reads through MiXCR, storing one row per CDR3 protein. Of under 500,000 distinct CDR3 sequences in the sample, more than 20% were seen once. Time point specified: persistent/refractory GD, antithyroid drugs over 5 years with positive TRAb. Preparation of the TCR library used RNA extracted from PBMCs. Source: peripheral blood mononuclear cells (PBMCs), taken when the disease was refractory, from a patient treated with antithyroid drugs. The receptors were sampled from a female donor with Graves disease.

The CDR3 spells CSVERTIKRAMNTEAFF. The CDR3 region has the DNA TGCAGCGTTGAGAGGACGATCAAAAGAGCCATGAACACTGAAGCTTTCTTT. The gene calls are TRBV29-1 and TRBJ1-1; D unresolved. The V gene's germline CDR1 is SQVTM and CDR2 ANQGSEA. The CDR3 is 17 residues long. V was pared by 3 bases and J by 0 bases, with 20 bases between.

This clonotype was seen repeatedly, ten times or more. The chain uses TRBV14 and TRBJ1-1; D not resolved. Germline loops: CDR1 SGHDN, CDR2 FVKESK. The length of the CDR3 is 13 residues. Trimming cost V 2 bases and J 2 bases, with 6 bases left between them. The CDR3 nucleotides read TGTGCCAGCAGCCAAAAGCCTAACACTGAAGCTTTCTTT. This gives the protein CASSQKPNTEAFF. Using reference TRBV14 and TRBJ1-1 for the parts outside the CDR3, the full variable domain is EAGVTQFPSHSVIEKGQTVTLRCDPISGHDNLYWYRRVMGKEIKFLLHFVKESKQDESGMPNNRFLAERTGGTYSTLKVQPAELEDSGVYFCASSQKPNTEAFFGQGTRLTVV.

At least ten counts were recorded for this clonotype. This chain joins TRBV27 and TRBJ2-7; 13 nucleotides line up with TRBD2. Germline V gene sequence: CDR1 MNHEY, CDR2 SMNVEV (reference sequence). The CDR3 consists of 17 residues. V lost 5 bases, J lost 3 bases, and 10 bases stayed unmatched. CDR3 residues: CASSLLAGGPKHYEQYF. The CDR3 nucleotides read TGTGCCAGCAGTCTACTAGCGGGAGGGCCGAAGCACTACGAGCAGTACTTC.

Ten or more counts support this clonotype. The chain carries TRBV18 and TRBJ1-4, with D uncertain. CDR1 is KGHSH and CDR2 is LQKENI in the germline V gene. CDR3 length: 13 amino acids. V dropped 3 bases and J dropped 5 bases, with 7 bases sitting between them. The CDR3 loop reads CASSPFENEKLFF. The CDR3 nucleotides are TGTGCCAGCTCACCGTTTGAGAATGAAAAACTGTTTTTT.

Of note for this clonotype: A much larger clone differs by one base, so this may be a read error. The chain is built from TRBV15 and TRBJ1-6; D perhaps matches TRBD1 (5 bases). Germline CDR1 reads LNHNV; CDR2 reads YYDKDF (reference sequence). The CDR3 has 15 residues. The CDR3 bases are TGTGCCACCGGCAGAGATCGTGGGGGGTATTCACCCCTCCACTTT. Its protein is CATGRDRGGYSPLHF.